This T cell receptor (beta chain) was captured in a study of blood T cells in healthy people across ages. Study-level results: PBMCs were not sorted, which prevented a conclusive comparison of naive versus antigen-experienced cells.

Healthy Russian Caucasian donors spanned ages roughly 6 to 100 years. To note about this clonotype: Its antigen is undetermined.

A sample-barcoded 5' primer and a J-beta primer mix were used in a second PCR of roughly 6 to 11 cycles. Tagging of each cDNA molecule was performed by a template-switch adaptor with 12 random nucleotides. MiXCR was run by TCRdb on the 5' RACE reads, yielding one entry per CDR3 protein. The profile covers 650,000 to 900,000 distinct CDR3 sequences, with around two thirds appearing a single time and 25% to 30% taken by the ten largest. CDR3 length: 10 amino acids. The germline gives CDR1 SQVTM, CDR2 ANQGSEA. Trimming pared 4 bases from V and 4 bases from J, leaving 3 bases between. This chain links TRBV29-1 with TRBJ2-3, with D uncertain. The sequencing sample was made of blood. The clonotype comes from a young man in good health. Here the CDR3 reads CSVGADTQYF. The CDR3, as DNA: TGCAGCGTTGGGGCAGATACGCAGTATTTT.